These 6 T cell receptor beta chains share one sample of origin, sequenced in a study of blood T cell repertoires in COVID-19. The protocol was immunoSEQ multiplex PCR, while the TCRdb copy is restricted to in-frame clones and leaves out a portion. The data hold 250,000 or so clones, with 88% observed a single time. Sample: peripheral blood. The receptors come from a woman aged 30 to 39 with COVID-19, enrolled during active disease.

Concerning this clone itself: The sample holds other DNA sequences that translate to the same CDR3. The rearrangement links TRBV28 to TRBJ1-6; D uncertain. CDR1 and CDR2 (germline): MDHEN, SYDVKM. V dropped 2 bases and J dropped 10 bases, with 3 bases sitting between them. The CDR3 length is 11 residues. CDR3 residues: CASSLRSPLHF. For the CDR3, the DNA is TGTGCCAGCAGTTTACGGTCACCCCTCCACTTT.

The chain employs TRBV7-9 and TRBJ1-2; the D gene is possibly TRBD1 (6 bases). CDR1 and CDR2 (germline): SEHNR, FQNEAQ (reference sequence). This CDR3 contains 17 residues. V lost 4 bases, J lost 0 bases, and 18 bases lay in between. The CDR3 nucleotides read TGTGCCAGCAGCTCGGACAGAATCCTGTCGACTAACTATGGCTACACCTTC. The encoded protein is CASSSDRILSTNYGYTF.

This chain connects TRBV2 to TRBJ2-2; D is perhaps TRBD1 (5 bases). There are 15 residues in the CDR3. Trimming took 6 bases from V and 0 from J, leaving 11 bases between them. The germline CDR1 and CDR2 sequences are SNHLY and FYNNEI. The CDR3 is CASSLLGANTGELFF. The CDR3, as DNA: TGTGCCAGCAGCCTCTTAGGGGCGAACACCGGGGAGCTGTTTTTT.

The chain links TRBV18 to TRBJ2-7; 9 bases are a match to TRBD1. The CDR3 consists of 14 residues. Trimming at V came to 3 bases and at J to 6 bases, leaving 6 bases not matched to a gene. Germline V gene lookup returns CDR1 KGHSH and CDR2 LQKENI. The CDR3 DNA is TGTGCCAGCTCACCGAGAACAGGGGGCCTCGAGCAGTACTTC. The encoded protein is CASSPRTGGLEQYF. The entire variable domain, with the rest obtained from reference TRBV18 and TRBJ2-7, is as follows: NAGVMQNPRHLVRRRGQEARLRCSPMKGHSHVYWYRQLPEEGLKFMVYLQKENIIDESGMPKERFSAEFPKEGPSILRIQQVVRGDSAAYFCASSPRTGGLEQYFGPGTRLTVT.

The sample holds one count of this clone. This sequence joins TRBV2 and TRBJ2-3, with a tentative D call TRBD2 (5 bases). The CDR3 contains 14 residues. The germline V gene has CDR1 SNHLY and CDR2 FYNNEI. The V and J ends lost 7 bases and 4 bases respectively, with 15 bases between them. The CDR3 loop is CASNGLSKADTQYF. CDR3 sequence (DNA): TGTGCCAGCAACGGACTCTCGAAGGCAGATACGCAGTATTTT.

V usage is TRBV30 and J usage is TRBJ1-5; 7 nucleotides align to TRBD1. Trimming cost V 2 bases and J 0 bases; bases outside gene matches: 7. The V gene's germline CDR1 is GTSNPN and CDR2 SVGIG (reference sequence). CDR3 length: 16 amino acids. The CDR3: CAWSFLDRISNQPQHF. DNA of the CDR3: TGTGCCTGGAGTTTCCTGGACAGGATTAGCAATCAGCCCCAGCATTTT.